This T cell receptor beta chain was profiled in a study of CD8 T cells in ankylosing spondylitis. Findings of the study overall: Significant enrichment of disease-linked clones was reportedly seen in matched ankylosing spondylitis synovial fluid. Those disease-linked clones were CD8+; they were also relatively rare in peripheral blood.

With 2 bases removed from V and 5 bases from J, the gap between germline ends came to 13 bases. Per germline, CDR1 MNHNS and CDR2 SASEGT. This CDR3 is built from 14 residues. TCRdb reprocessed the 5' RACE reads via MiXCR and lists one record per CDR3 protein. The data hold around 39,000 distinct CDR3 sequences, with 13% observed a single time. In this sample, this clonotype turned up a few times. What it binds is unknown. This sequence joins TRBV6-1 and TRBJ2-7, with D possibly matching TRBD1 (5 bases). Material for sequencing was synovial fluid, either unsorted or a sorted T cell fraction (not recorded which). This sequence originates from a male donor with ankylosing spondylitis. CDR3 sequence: CASSEFRGTNEQYF. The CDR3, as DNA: TGTGCCAGCAGTGAATTTAGGGGCACCAACGAGCAGTACTTC.